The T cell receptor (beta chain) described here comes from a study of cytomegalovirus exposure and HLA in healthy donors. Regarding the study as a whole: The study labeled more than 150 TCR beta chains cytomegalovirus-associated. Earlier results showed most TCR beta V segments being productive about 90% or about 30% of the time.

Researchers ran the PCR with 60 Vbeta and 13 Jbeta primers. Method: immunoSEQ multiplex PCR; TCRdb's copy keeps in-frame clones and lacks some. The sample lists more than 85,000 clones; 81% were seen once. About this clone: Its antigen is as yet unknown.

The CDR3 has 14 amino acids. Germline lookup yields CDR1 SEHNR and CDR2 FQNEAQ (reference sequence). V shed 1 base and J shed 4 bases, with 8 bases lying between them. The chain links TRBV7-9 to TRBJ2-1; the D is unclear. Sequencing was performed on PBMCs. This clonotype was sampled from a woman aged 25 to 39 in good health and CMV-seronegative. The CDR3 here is CASSLGQDYNEQFF. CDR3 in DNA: TGTGCCAGCAGCTTAGGCCAGGATTACAATGAGCAGTTCTTC. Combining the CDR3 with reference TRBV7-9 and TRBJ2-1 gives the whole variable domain DTGVSQNPRHKITKRGQNVTFRCDPISEHNRLYWYRQTLGQGPEFLTYFQNEAQLEKSRLLSDRFSAERPKGSFSTLEIQRTEQGDSAMYLCASSLGQDYNEQFFGPGTRLTVL.